The 14 T cell receptor beta chains presented below share a single source sample, sequenced in a study of CD8 T cells in ankylosing spondylitis (dated by TCRdb to the late 2010s). Library preparation employed 5' RACE. TCRdb records Illumina HiSeq 2500 as the sequencer. TCRdb itself trimmed the public reads at Q25 with fastp, ran MiXCR and retained productive beta chains. Identical CDR3 proteins give one entry, which carries the most common genes and DNA. For this sample there are approximately 140,000 distinct CDR3 sequences; about a tenth appear just once. The ten top clones hold more than 3% of the sample. Sequences were obtained from blood, either unsorted or a sorted T cell fraction (not recorded which). The receptors come from a male donor with ankylosing spondylitis or in good health (not recorded which).

This clonotype was observed at least ten times. The gene calls are TRBV28 and TRBJ2-1; D perhaps matches TRBD2 (6 bases). V was pared by 6 bases and J by 8 bases, with 26 bases between. CDR3 length equals 17 residues. Germline loops: CDR1 MDHEN, CDR2 SYDVKM. The chain's CDR3 is CASRPDMGVGRPYEQFF. The CDR3 DNA sequence: TGTGCCAGCAGACCCGACATGGGTGTCGGGAGACCCTATGAGCAGTTCTTC.

This clonotype was counted only a few times. This rearrangement joins TRBV29-1 to TRBJ2-3, with a tentative D call TRBD1 (6 bases). V lost 7 bases to trimming and J lost 1 base, with 9 bases between them. The CDR3 consists of 12 residues. Germline V gene lookup returns CDR1 SQVTM and CDR2 ANQGSEA. The CDR3 coding sequence is TGCAGCGGACGGACAGGCACAGATACGCAGTATTTT. Its protein product is CSGRTGTDTQYF.

This clonotype was counted at least ten times. The V call is TRBV10-3, the J call TRBJ1-2, with 7 bases aligning to TRBD1. The CDR3 sequence is 13 residues long. Germline CDR1 and CDR2: ENHRY and SYGVKD. The trim removed 8 bases at V and 4 bases at J, leaving 7 bases unmatched. The CDR3 here is CAIGGDSFYGYTF. DNA for the CDR3: TGTGCCATCGGGGGGGACAGCTTCTATGGCTACACCTTC.

The V and J genes are TRBV29-1 and TRBJ1-1, with D possibly TRBD1 on 5 matching bases. The V and J ends lost 5 bases and 5 bases respectively, with 9 bases between them. Germline V gene data show CDR1 as SQVTM and CDR2 as ANQGSEA. The CDR3 consists of 11 residues. The CDR3 loop is CSVRWGTEAFF. The CDR3 nucleotides read TGCAGCGTTCGGTGGGGGACTGAAGCTTTCTTT.

This chain uses TRBV2 with TRBJ2-2, with 7 bases that match TRBD2. Germline CDR1 SNHLY, CDR2 FYNNEI. V was clipped by 8 bases and J by 5 bases; unmatched bases: 8. This CDR3 comprises 14 residues. The DNA for the CDR3 is TGTGCCAGCTGGGGGGAGGGCAGGACCGGGGAGCTGTTTTTT. Translation gives CASWGEGRTGELFF.

This clonotype was seen at least ten times. The chain is built from TRBV6-1 and TRBJ2-2; TRBD2 matches at 8 bases. The CDR3 covers 14 residues. V dropped 9 bases and J dropped 6; count of bases not matched to a gene: 9. Germline V gives CDR1 MNHNS, CDR2 SASEGT. CDR3 nucleotide sequence: TGTGCCAGTACTACCCTAGCGGGTCCCGGGGAGCTGTTTTTT. It translates to CASTTLAGPGELFF.

V is TRBV20-1 and J is TRBJ2-3, with 10 positions matching TRBD2. This CDR3 contains 16 residues. Germline V lookup: CDR1 DFQATT, CDR2 SNEGSKA (reference sequence). With 1 base clipped from V and 3 bases from J, the junction kept 7 bases outside the gene matches. CDR3 DNA sequence: TGCAGTGCTAGAGGGCTGGGGACTAGCGAGACAGATACGCAGTATTTT. Encoded protein: CSARGLGTSETDTQYF.

In this sample, this clonotype turned up many times. This chain uses TRBV18 with TRBJ1-1; D not certain. Germline V gene lookup returns CDR1 KGHSH and CDR2 LQKENI. The CDR3 contains 12 residues. With 5 bases removed from V and 1 base from J, the gap between germline ends came to 5 bases. The CDR3 nucleotides are TGTGCCAGCTCAGCCGGGAACACTGAAGCTTTCTTT. Residues: CASSAGNTEAFF.

This clonotype was seen at least ten times. This chain links TRBV27 with TRBJ2-7; D unclear. V gave up 3 bases and J gave up 2 bases, with 14 bases separating them. CDR3 length equals 15 residues. Germline values: CDR1 MNHEY, CDR2 SMNVEV (reference sequence). The DNA of the CDR3 is TGTGCCAGCAGTTTTTCGGAGACTGCCACCTACGAGCAGTACTTC. This gives the protein CASSFSETATYEQYF.

The chain links TRBV27 to TRBJ1-1; D unclear. This CDR3 comprises 14 residues. Trimming took 5 bases from V and 1 from J, leaving 11 bases between them. Looked up from germline, CDR1 is MNHEY and CDR2 is SMNVEV (reference sequence). This chain's CDR3 is CASSPRRENTEAFF. In DNA, the CDR3 is TGTGCCAGCAGTCCCCGGAGGGAGAACACTGAAGCTTTCTTT.

V is TRBV7-8 and J is TRBJ1-2; the match to TRBD1 covers 7 bases. Germline CDR1 reads SGHVS; CDR2 reads FQNEAQ. This CDR3 is built from 13 residues. With V trimmed by 5 bases and J by 3 bases, 3 bases remained unmatched. CDR3 loop: CASSPTGYYGYTF. As DNA, the CDR3 is TGTGCCAGCAGCCCGACAGGGTACTATGGCTACACCTTC.

In this sample, this clonotype turned up many times. This rearrangement joins TRBV20-1 to TRBJ2-5; 10 bases map to TRBD2. Germline loops: CDR1 DFQATT, CDR2 SNEGSKA (reference sequence). There are 15 residues in the CDR3. V was pared by 3 bases and J by 2 bases, with 6 bases of the junction left unmatched. The CDR3 nucleotides are TGCAGTGCTAGGTCAGAAGCGGGAGGGCAAGAGACCCAGTACTTC. Translation: CSARSEAGGQETQYF.

This clonotype was seen more than once but under ten times. The chain carries TRBV7-9 and TRBJ1-4; D unresolved. In germline, CDR1 is SEHNR, CDR2 FQNEAQ (reference sequence). The CDR3 covers 14 residues. Trimming cost V 5 bases and J 2 bases, with 9 bases left between them. The CDR3 nucleotides are TGTGCCAGCAGCCCACAGCTGACTAATGAAAAACTGTTTTTT. Translation: CASSPQLTNEKLFF. Full variable domain (rest looked up from reference TRBV7-9 and TRBJ1-4): DTGVSQNPRHKITKRGQNVTFRCDPISEHNRLYWYRQTLGQGPEFLTYFQNEAQLEKSRLLSDRFSAERPKGSFSTLEIQRTEQGDSAMYLCASSPQLTNEKLFFGSGTQLSVL.

In its sample, this clonotype was seen a few times. The gene calls are TRBV29-1 and TRBJ2-3; unclear D gene. CDR1 and CDR2 from the germline V gene are SQVTM and ANQGSEA. This CDR3 region has 12 residues. V was clipped by 7 bases and J by 1 base, with 9 bases between them. The CDR3 DNA reads as TGCAGCGCTGACCCCGGCACAGATACGCAGTATTTT. Its translation: CSADPGTDTQYF.